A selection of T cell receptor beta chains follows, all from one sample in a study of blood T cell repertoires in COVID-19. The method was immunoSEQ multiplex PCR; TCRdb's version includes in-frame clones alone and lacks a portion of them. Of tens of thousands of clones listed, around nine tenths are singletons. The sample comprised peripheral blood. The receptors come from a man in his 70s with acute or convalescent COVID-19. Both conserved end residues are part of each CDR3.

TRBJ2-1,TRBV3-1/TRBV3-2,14,CASSLGASSNEQFF
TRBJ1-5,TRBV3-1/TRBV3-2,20,CASSQGLTGAGLYSNQPQHF
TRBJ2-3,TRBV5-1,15,CASSLAGVGTDTQYF
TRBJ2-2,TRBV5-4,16,CASRPGGAENTGELFF
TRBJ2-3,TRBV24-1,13,CATQRGLTDTQYF
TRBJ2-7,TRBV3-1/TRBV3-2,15,CASSSRDRGPREQYF
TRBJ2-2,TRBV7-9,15,CASRPQGRDTGELFF
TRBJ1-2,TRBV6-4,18,CASSPQGAPRTLHYGYTF
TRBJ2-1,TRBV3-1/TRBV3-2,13,CASSKGQGSEQFF
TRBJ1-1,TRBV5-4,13,CATEGVANTEAFF
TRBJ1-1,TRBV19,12,CASSITKTVAFF
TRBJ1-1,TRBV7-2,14,CASSLGGAYTEAFF
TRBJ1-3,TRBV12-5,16,CASGLDTGITGNTIYF
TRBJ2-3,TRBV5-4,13,CASSLAGGDTQYF
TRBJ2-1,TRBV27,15,CASSLVPGQDNEQFF
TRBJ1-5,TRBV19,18,CASSSRPLGQGRLQPQHF
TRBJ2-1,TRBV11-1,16,CASSSTAPGGVDEQFF
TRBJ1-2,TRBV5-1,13,CASSLEQNYGYTF
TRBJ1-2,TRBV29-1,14,CSVNGQGARYGYTF